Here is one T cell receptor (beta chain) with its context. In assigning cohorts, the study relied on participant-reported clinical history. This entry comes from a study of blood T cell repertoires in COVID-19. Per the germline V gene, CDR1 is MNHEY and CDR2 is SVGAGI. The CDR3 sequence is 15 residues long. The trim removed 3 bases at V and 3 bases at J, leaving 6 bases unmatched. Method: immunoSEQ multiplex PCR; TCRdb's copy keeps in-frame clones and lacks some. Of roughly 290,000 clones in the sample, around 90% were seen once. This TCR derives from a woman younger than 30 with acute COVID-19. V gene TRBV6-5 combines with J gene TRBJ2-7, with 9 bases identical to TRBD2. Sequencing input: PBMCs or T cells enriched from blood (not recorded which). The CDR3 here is CASSYEAGGLYEQYF. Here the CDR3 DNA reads TGTGCCAGCAGTTATGAAGCGGGAGGTCTCTACGAGCAGTACTTC.